Shown below are 11 T cell receptor beta chains from a single sample sequenced in a study of blood T cell repertoires in COVID-19. The protocol was immunoSEQ multiplex PCR, while the TCRdb copy is restricted to in-frame clones and leaves out a portion. The profile shows about 98,000 clones, more than 75% of them singletons. The sequenced sample consisted of peripheral blood. These TCRs come from a man over 45 with active or convalescent COVID-19.

The chain is built from TRBV24-1 and TRBJ1-5; D is ambiguous. The CDR3 has 16 residues. Germline lookup yields CDR1 KGHDR and CDR2 SFDVKD. Trimming pared 4 bases from V and 2 bases from J, leaving 14 bases between. As DNA, the CDR3 is TGTGCCACCAGTGACCCGAGGGAGGGTCGCAATCAGCCCCAGCATTTT. The encoded protein is CATSDPREGRNQPQHF.

This chain links TRBV6-5 with TRBJ1-4; D not resolved. This CDR3 has 16 amino acids. Germline CDR1 and CDR2: MNHEY and SVGAGI. V shed 2 bases and J shed 5 bases, with 15 bases lying between them. The CDR3 coding sequence is TGTGCCAGCAGTTACGACCCAGAGGGCAGCAATGAAAAACTGTTTTTT. It specifies CASSYDPEGSNEKLFF.

This rearrangement joins TRBV2 to TRBJ1-5; TRBD1 agrees at 7 bases. The V segment lost 7 bases and the J segment 0 bases; nucleotides outside the gene matches: 6. Germline V CDR1 and CDR2: SNHLY, FYNNEI. The CDR3 consists of 15 residues. CDR3 amino acids: CASKGTDNSNQPQHF. CDR3 DNA: TGTGCCAGCAAAGGGACAGATAATAGCAATCAGCCCCAGCATTTT.

The rearrangement links TRBV2 to TRBJ1-6, with 9 bases that match TRBD1. This CDR3 has 15 residues. V dropped 6 bases and J dropped 7; count of bases not matched to a gene: 7. Germline values: CDR1 SNHLY, CDR2 FYNNEI. DNA of the CDR3: TGTGCCAGCAGGGGACAGGGTACGGGGAATTCACCCCTCCACTTT. Translated, it gives CASRGQGTGNSPLHF.

This clone was detected only once. V is TRBV6-1 and J is TRBJ2-3; 8 nucleotides align to TRBD1. Germline loops: CDR1 MNHNS, CDR2 SASEGT. CDR3 size: 18 residues. The V gene end was trimmed by 0 bases and the J gene end by 3 bases; junction bases not matched to a gene: 11. CDR3 sequence: CASSEARQGFRGTDTQYF. The DNA for the CDR3 is TGTGCCAGCAGTGAAGCGCGACAGGGGTTTAGGGGTACAGATACGCAGTATTTT.

This chain uses TRBV7-8 with TRBJ2-5; 10 bases match TRBD1. V shed 1 base, J shed 5 bases, and the junction held 4 bases outside the gene matches. Per germline, CDR1 SGHVS and CDR2 FQNEAQ. The CDR3 contains 15 residues. In DNA form, the CDR3 reads TGTGCCAGCAGCTTAGTGGGACAGGGGAGGGAGACCCAGTACTTC. The encoded protein is CASSLVGQGRETQYF.

The chain links TRBV19 to TRBJ2-1, with 7 bases identical to TRBD2. Germline V gene lookup returns CDR1 LNHDA and CDR2 SQIVND (reference sequence). Germline trimming cut 9 bases from V and 5 bases from J; bases unmatched to any gene: 13. The CDR3 covers 15 residues. CDR3 sequence (DNA): TGTGCCAGGAAGGAAGGGGTGGGGAGGGACAATGAGCAGTTCTTC. This translates into CARKEGVGRDNEQFF. Supplemented by reference TRBV19 and TRBJ2-1, the full variable domain reads DGGITQSPKYLFRKEGQNVTLSCEQNLNHDAMYWYRQDPGQGLRLIYYSQIVNDFQKGDIAEGYSVSREKKESFPLTVTSAQKNPTAFYLCARKEGVGRDNEQFFGPGTRLTVL.

The chain links TRBV11-2 to TRBJ2-2; 7 bases are shared with TRBD1. CDR3 length: 17 residues. Germline loops: CDR1 SGHAT, CDR2 FQNNGV. V was clipped by 2 bases and J by 2 bases; unmatched bases: 8. In DNA, the CDR3 is TGTGCCAGCAGCTTAAGCCCTCGGACAGGCAACACCGGGGAGCTGTTTTTT. It encodes CASSLSPRTGNTGELFF.

This clone has only one observation. The CDR3 here is CASSPGADRDQFF. In DNA form, the CDR3 reads TGTGCCAGCAGCCCCGGAGCTGACAGGGATCAGTTCTTC. This chain links TRBV12-3 or TRBV12-4 with TRBJ2-1; TRBD1 agrees at 7 bases. Losses at the gene ends were 6 bases for V and 13 bases for J; bases not matched to a gene: 12. This CDR3 has 13 residues.

V and J are TRBV5-8 and TRBJ1-1; perhaps TRBD1 as D (6 bases). V lost 1 base and J 1 base, leaving 14 bases between the germline ends. Germline V gene sequence: CDR1 SGHTS, CDR2 YDEGEE. This CDR3 has 16 residues. The CDR3 here is CASSLLEGGTNTEAFF. CDR3 bases: TGTGCCAGCAGCTTGTTGGAAGGGGGAACGAACACTGAAGCTTTCTTT.

As DNA, the CDR3 is TGTGCCACCAGTGAAGGGGGCTTGTATGGCTACACCTTC. Protein: CATSEGGLYGYTF. V is TRBV24-1 and J is TRBJ1-2; 7 nucleotides line up with TRBD1. V lost 4 bases, J lost 5 bases, and 3 bases stayed unmatched. The CDR3 runs to 13 residues. CDR1 and CDR2 from the germline V gene are KGHDR and SFDVKD.